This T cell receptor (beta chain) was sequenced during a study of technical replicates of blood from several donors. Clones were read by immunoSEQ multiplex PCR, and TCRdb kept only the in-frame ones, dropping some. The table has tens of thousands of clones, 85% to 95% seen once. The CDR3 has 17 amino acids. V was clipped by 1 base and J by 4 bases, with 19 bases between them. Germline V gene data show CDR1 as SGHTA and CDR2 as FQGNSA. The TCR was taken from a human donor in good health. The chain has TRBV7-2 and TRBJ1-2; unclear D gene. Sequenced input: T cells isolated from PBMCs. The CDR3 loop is CASSLGPWAEGGYGYTF. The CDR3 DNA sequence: TGTGCCAGCAGCTTAGGCCCCTGGGCGGAGGGTGGCTATGGCTACACCTTC.